This TCR beta chain comes out of a study of regulatory T cells in long-lasting Graves disease. This clonotype has at least ten counts. Its antigen is unknown. The V gene's germline CDR1 is ENHRY and CDR2 SYGVKD. The junction had 5 bases not matched to a gene; V was cut back by 2 bases and J by 7 bases. This CDR3 region has 14 residues. Stated time point: newly diagnosed GD, antithyroid drugs for less than 3 months. From PBMCs, RNA was extracted and then used to make the TCR library. The patients were drawn from one endocrinology department in Xi'an, China. CDR3 regions were amplified by Arm-PCR using iRepertoire HTBI primers to build TCR beta libraries. TCRdb analysed the multiplex PCR reads with MiXCR anew, one entry per CDR3 protein. The sample lists 410,000 or so distinct CDR3 sequences; under 15% were seen once. Findings of the study overall: Peripheral blood alone, not thyroid tissue, underwent study. Favoring TRBV28, TRBJ1-2 and TRBJ2-5 was a feature seen in persistent disease.

The same data also went into a second study, on T cells in Graves' hyperthyroidism and ophthalmopathy. From that paper: In simple terms, a model built on 13 V-J features told ophthalmopathy apart from stable hyperthyroidism.

The rearrangement uses TRBV10-3 and TRBJ1-1, with 9 bases that match TRBD1. This receptor was obtained from a woman in her thirties with Graves disease. Sample: peripheral blood mononuclear cells (PBMCs), taken at new diagnosis, from a patient treated with antithyroid drugs. The CDR3: CAISEGTGLGEAFF. The CDR3 coding sequence is TGTGCCATCAGTGAGGGGACAGGGCTCGGTGAAGCTTTCTTT.